This T cell receptor (beta chain) was found in a study of T cell responses to AZD1222 COVID-19 vaccine. Measured with immunoSEQ multiplex PCR; TCRdb has only the in-frame clones, and not every one. The table shows about 260,000 clones, with over 90% occurring only once. As regards this clone: What it recognizes is unknown.

Findings and caveats of the study: With two AZD1222 doses given, Spike-specific TCR breadth and depth both rose. Without day 14 samples, only post-peak T cell repertoires were studied. Spike-spanning, vaccine-associated CD4 TCRs were dominant at 160-218 and 743-854. White British donors predominated, females outnumbered males, and clonal diversity was possibly underestimated.

The CDR3 length is 17 residues. Germline CDR1 is SGHVS and CDR2 is FQNEAQ. V gave up 1 base and J gave up 0 bases; unmatched junction bases: 8. The clonotype comes from an adult in good health. This rearrangement joins TRBV7-8 to TRBJ2-7, with 8 bases aligning to TRBD1. Source: peripheral blood, taken on day 0 of AZD1222 vaccination. The CDR3 DNA is TGTGCCAGCAGCTTAGGAGACAGGGGCCATAGCTCCTACGAGCAGTACTTC. Its protein is CASSLGDRGHSSYEQYF.